Listed below are T cell receptor beta chains from one sample, sequenced in a study of STAT3 mutations in large granular lymphocyte leukemia. Profiling relied on immunoSEQ multiplex PCR, and the TCRdb table lists in-frame clones only, not all of them. The sample includes roughly 9,700 clones, nearly 90% seen only once; the top ten take about 29%. Sequencing used peripheral blood mononuclear cells. The receptors here all came from a man in his 60s with T-cell large granular lymphocyte leukemia. Some clones in this sample may be carry-over from other donors' samples. Each CDR3 is given with its conserved first and last residue. D genes are given only for firm matches. Clone size is not always given. Where it is, it says once, few, many or a class for expanded clones.

-,-,12,TRBJ1-3,TRBV11-2,TGTGCCAGCAGCTTAAGGGGAAACACCATATATTTT,CASSLRGNTIYF
-,-,15,TRBJ1-5,TRBV5-5,TGTGCCAGCAGTCGAGGGGGGGGCAGCAATCAGCCCCAGCATTTT,CASSRGGGSNQPQHF
TRBD1,-,14,TRBJ1-4,TRBV4-1,TGCGCCAGCAGCGACAGGGGCACTAATGAAAAACTGTTTTTT,CASSDRGTNEKLFF
TRBD1,-,14,TRBJ1-2,TRBV29-1,TGCAGCGTTGAACAGGGGGCGCAGGACTATGGCTACACCTTC,CSVEQGAQDYGYTF
TRBD2,-,14,TRBJ2-1,TRBV10-2,TGCGCCAGCAAGATGGCGGGAGAATGGAATGAGCAGTTCTTC,CASKMAGEWNEQFF
TRBD1,-,14,TRBJ1-1,TRBV29-1,TGCAGCGTCCTGACCGGGACAGGGAACACTGAAGCTTTCTTT,CSVLTGTGNTEAFF
-,few,13,TRBJ1-2,TRBV27,TGTGCCAGCAGTTTACAGGGCACCTATGGCTACACCTTC,CASSLQGTYGYTF
-,-,12,TRBJ2-1,TRBV5-4,TGTGCCAGCACACCCGATTGGAATGAGCAGTTCTTC,CASTPDWNEQFF
TRBD2,-,15,TRBJ2-7,TRBV13,TGTGCCAGCAGCGCCTCTAGCGGGAGAGTTCCCGAGCAGTACTTC,CASSASSGRVPEQYF
-,-,13,TRBJ1-1,TRBV18,TGTGCCAGCTCTGACAGCCTGAACACTGAAGCTTTCTTT,CASSDSLNTEAFF
TRBD1,-,15,TRBJ1-2,TRBV9,TGTGCCAGCAGCTCCGGACAGGGAAGGGTCTATGGCTACACCTTC,CASSSGQGRVYGYTF
TRBD1,-,15,TRBJ2-5,TRBV29-1,TGCAGCGCCCACCCCGACGTGCAGGGGGAAGAGACCCAGTACTTC,CSAHPDVQGEETQYF
-,-,15,TRBJ2-6,TRBV5-1,TGCGCCAGCAGCTCCGTTTGGGCTGGGGCCAACGTCCTGACTTTC,CASSSVWAGANVLTF
TRBD2,-,15,TRBJ2-3,TRBV27,TGTGCCAGCAGTTTCCGACTAGCGTACACAGATACGCAGTATTTT,CASSFRLAYTDTQYF
TRBD1,-,13,TRBJ2-7,TRBV5-1,TGCGCCAGCAGCCTGGACAGGGATAGTAAGCAGTACTTC,CASSLDRDSKQYF
-,-,15,TRBJ1-5,TRBV27,TGTGCCAGCAGTTTCTCGGGCAGGGGTCCGCAGCCCCAGCATTTT,CASSFSGRGPQPQHF
-,once,18,TRBJ2-7,TRBV21-1,TGTGCCAGCAGCAAAGAGGGGCTAGCGGGAGGCCAGCACTACGAGCAGTACTTC,CASSKEGLAGGQHYEQYF
-,-,13,TRBJ1-4,TRBV2,TGTGCCAGCAGTGGGACAGCAAATGAAAAACTGTTTTTT,CASSGTANEKLFF
-,-,16,TRBJ1-3,TRBV7-2,TGTGCCAGCAGCCAAAGCTCCGGGGCCTGGGAAAACACCATATATTTT,CASSQSSGAWENTIYF
-,-,15,TRBJ2-1,TRBV7-9,TGTGCCAGCAGCGGACTAGGGGGATTCTACAATGAGCAGTTCTTC,CASSGLGGFYNEQFF
-,-,14,TRBJ2-3,TRBV10-1,TGCGCCAGCAGTGAGTCTAGGGGGACAGATACGCAGTATTTT,CASSESRGTDTQYF
TRBD1,-,16,TRBJ2-2,TRBV15,TGTGCCACCAGCAGCCCGGGACAGAAGAACACCGGGGAGCTGTTTTTT,CATSSPGQKNTGELFF
TRBD1,-,15,TRBJ1-5,TRBV5-1,TGCGCCAGCAGCCCCCCGAGGGGGCGGGATCAGCCCCAGCATTTT,CASSPPRGRDQPQHF
-,-,13,TRBJ1-2,TRBV7-2,TGTGCCAGCAGCTCCGGACGGAGATATGGCTACACCTTC,CASSSGRRYGYTF
TRBD1,-,16,TRBJ2-7,TRBV5-8,TGTGCCAGCAGCTACCGATCCGGGACAGGGTCCTACGAGCAGTACTTC,CASSYRSGTGSYEQYF
-,-,14,TRBJ1-1,TRBV4-3,TGCGCCAGCAGCCAAGATAGGGGGACCCTTATGGCTTTCTTT,CASSQDRGTLMAFF
-,-,14,TRBJ2-3,TRBV7-2,TGTGCCAGCACCATCGGAGGGGCCCTAGATACGCAGTATTTT,CASTIGGALDTQYF
-,-,16,TRBJ1-2,TRBV23-1,TGCGCCAGCAGTCAATCGTCGAGGGTCATTAACTATGGCTACACCTTC,CASSQSSRVINYGYTF
-,-,15,TRBJ2-3,TRBV2,TGTGCCAGCAGGGAAGGGCCGGACTACACAGATACGCAGTATTTT,CASREGPDYTDTQYF
-,-,14,TRBJ1-5,TRBV30,TGTGCCTGGAGTCCCCGGTTGCCTGGGGAGCCCCAGCATTTT,CAWSPRLPGEPQHF
-,-,15,TRBJ1-2,TRBV15,TGTGCCACCAGCAGACCCAGCAGGGAACGGTATGGCTACACCTTC,CATSRPSRERYGYTF
-,-,14,TRBJ1-1,TRBV28,TGTGCCAGCAGGGGAGGGCCAGATAACACTGAAGCTTTCTTT,CASRGGPDNTEAFF
TRBD1,few,13,TRBJ1-2,TRBV7-2,TGTGCCAGCAGCCTAGGACAGGGCTATGGCTACACCTTC,CASSLGQGYGYTF
-,-,14,TRBJ1-4,TRBV7-2,TGTGCCAGCAGCTTAGGGGGGCACGGTGAAAAACTGTTTTTT,CASSLGGHGEKLFF
-,-,11,TRBJ2-7,TRBV5-6,TGTGCCAGCAGCTTGGGCTACGAGCAGTACTTC,CASSLGYEQYF
-,-,12,TRBJ2-2,TRBV12-5,TGTGCTAGTGGTTTGGAAGGGTCGGAGCTGTTTTTT,CASGLEGSELFF
TRBD1,-,14,TRBJ1-5,TRBV6-5,TGTGCCAGCAGCCGAGGGACAGGGGATCAGCCCCAGCATTTT,CASSRGTGDQPQHF
TRBD1,-,12,TRBJ2-7,TRBV7-9,TGTGCCACCGTTCAACAGGGGAACGAGCAGTACTTC,CATVQQGNEQYF
-,few,12,TRBJ2-3,TRBV9,TGTGCCAGCAGTGCCCGGGGAGATACGCAGTATTTT,CASSARGDTQYF
TRBD2,-,16,TRBJ2-5,TRBV2,TGTGCCAGCAGTGAAGGCTGGGGGACTACCTCAGAGACCCAGTACTTC,CASSEGWGTTSETQYF
TRBD2,-,20,TRBJ2-1,TRBV10-2,TGCGCCACCGAATTTTCCGGGACTAGCGGGAGGCCCCTCTCCTACAATGAGCAGTTCTTC,CATEFSGTSGRPLSYNEQFF
TRBD2,-,15,TRBJ2-1,TRBV30,TGTGCCTGGACCCCGGGGCTAGCGGGAGTCAGGGAGCAGTTCTTC,CAWTPGLAGVREQFF